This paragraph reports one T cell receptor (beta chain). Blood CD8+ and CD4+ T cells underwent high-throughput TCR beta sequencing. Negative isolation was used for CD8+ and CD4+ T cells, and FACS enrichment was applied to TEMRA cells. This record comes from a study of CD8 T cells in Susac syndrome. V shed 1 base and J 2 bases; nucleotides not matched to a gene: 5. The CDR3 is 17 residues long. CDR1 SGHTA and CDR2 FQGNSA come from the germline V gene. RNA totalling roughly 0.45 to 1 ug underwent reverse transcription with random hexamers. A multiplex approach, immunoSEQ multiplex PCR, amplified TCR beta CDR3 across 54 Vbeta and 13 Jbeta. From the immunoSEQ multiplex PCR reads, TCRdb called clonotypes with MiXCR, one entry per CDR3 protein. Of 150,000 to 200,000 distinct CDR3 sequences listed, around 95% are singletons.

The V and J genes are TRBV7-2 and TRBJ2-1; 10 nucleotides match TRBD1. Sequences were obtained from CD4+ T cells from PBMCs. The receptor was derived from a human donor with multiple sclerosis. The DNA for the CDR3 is TGTGCCAGCAGCTTAGTGGGGGGACAGGGGCCCTACAATGAGCAGTTCTTC. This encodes CASSLVGGQGPYNEQFF.